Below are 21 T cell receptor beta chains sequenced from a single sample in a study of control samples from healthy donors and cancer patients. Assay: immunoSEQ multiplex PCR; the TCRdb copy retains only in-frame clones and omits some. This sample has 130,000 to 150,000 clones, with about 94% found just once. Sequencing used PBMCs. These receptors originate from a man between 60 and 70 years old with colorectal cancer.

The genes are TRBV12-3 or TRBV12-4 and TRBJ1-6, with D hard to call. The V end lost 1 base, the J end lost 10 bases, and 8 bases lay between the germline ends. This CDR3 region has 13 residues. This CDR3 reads CASSLGGNSPLHF. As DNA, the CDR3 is TGTGCCAGCAGTTTAGGGGGAAACTCACCCCTCCACTTT.

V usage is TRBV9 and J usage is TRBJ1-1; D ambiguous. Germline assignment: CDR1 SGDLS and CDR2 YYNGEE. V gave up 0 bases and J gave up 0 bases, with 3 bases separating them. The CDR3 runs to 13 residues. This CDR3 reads CASSVELNTEAFF. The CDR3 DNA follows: TGTGCCAGCAGCGTAGAGTTGAACACTGAAGCTTTCTTT.

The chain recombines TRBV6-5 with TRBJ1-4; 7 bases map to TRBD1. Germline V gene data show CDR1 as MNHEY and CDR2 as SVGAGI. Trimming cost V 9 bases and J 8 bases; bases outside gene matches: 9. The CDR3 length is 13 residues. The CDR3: CASQGQRREKLFF. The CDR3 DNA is TGTGCCAGTCAGGGACAGCGGCGGGAAAAACTGTTTTTT.

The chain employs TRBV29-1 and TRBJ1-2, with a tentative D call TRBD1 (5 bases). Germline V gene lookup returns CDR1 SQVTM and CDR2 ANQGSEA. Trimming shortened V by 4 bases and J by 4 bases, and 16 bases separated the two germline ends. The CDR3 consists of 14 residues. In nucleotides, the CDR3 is TGCAGCGTTGCGGGGCAGGGCATGGTCTATGGCTACACCTTC. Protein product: CSVAGQGMVYGYTF.

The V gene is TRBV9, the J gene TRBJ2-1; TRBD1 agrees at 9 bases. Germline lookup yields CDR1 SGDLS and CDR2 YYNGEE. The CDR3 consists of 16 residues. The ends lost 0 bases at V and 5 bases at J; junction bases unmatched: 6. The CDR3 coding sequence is TGTGCCAGCAGCGTAGGGGACAGGGAAACCCACAATGAGCAGTTCTTC. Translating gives CASSVGDRETHNEQFF.

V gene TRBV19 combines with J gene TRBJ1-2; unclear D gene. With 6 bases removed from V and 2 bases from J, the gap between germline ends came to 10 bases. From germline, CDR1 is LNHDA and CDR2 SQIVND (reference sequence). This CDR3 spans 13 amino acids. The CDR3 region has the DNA TGTGCCAGTAGCCCGAGGGAGAACTATGGCTACACCTTC. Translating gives CASSPRENYGYTF.

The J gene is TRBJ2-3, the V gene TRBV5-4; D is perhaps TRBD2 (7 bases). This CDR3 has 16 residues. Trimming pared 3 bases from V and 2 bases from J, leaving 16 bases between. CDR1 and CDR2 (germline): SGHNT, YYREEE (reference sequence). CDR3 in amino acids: CASSYTRGGTTDTQYF. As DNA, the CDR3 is TGTGCCAGCAGCTACACTAGGGGGGGGACCACAGATACGCAGTATTTT. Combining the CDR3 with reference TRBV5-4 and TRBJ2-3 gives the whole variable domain ETGVTQSPTHLIKTRGQQVTLRCSSQSGHNTVSWYQQALGQGPQFIFQYYREEENGRGNFPPRFSGLQFPNYSSELNVNALELDDSALYLCASSYTRGGTTDTQYFGPGTRLTVL.

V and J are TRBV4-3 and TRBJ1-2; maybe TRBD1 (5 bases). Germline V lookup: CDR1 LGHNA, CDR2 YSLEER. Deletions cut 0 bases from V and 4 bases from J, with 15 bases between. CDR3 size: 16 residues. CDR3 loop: CASSQDRAGSVYGYTF. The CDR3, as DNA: TGCGCCAGCAGCCAAGATAGGGCAGGGTCCGTCTATGGCTACACCTTC.

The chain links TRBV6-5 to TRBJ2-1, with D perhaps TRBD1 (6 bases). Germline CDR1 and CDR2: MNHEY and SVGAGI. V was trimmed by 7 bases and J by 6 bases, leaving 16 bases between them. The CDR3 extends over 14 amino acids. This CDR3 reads CASKLQGNRNEQFF. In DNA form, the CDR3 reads TGTGCCAGCAAATTACAGGGAAATCGCAATGAGCAGTTCTTC.

CDR3 coding DNA: TGTGCCAGCAGTTATGTCTATGGCTACACCTTC. Protein: CASSYVYGYTF. V and J are TRBV6-6 and TRBJ1-2, with no clear D. The CDR3 consists of 11 residues. Trimming cost V 3 bases and J 4 bases, with 3 bases left between them. The V gene's germline CDR1 is MNHNY and CDR2 SVGAGI (reference sequence).

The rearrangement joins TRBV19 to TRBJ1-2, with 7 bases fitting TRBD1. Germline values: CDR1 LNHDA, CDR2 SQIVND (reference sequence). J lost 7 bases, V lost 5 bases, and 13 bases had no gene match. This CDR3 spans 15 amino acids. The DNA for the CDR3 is TGTGCCAGTAGTGGGACGACAGGGCGACGGGGTGGCTACACCTTC. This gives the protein CASSGTTGRRGGYTF. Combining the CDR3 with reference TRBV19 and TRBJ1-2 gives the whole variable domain DGGITQSPKYLFRKEGQNVTLSCEQNLNHDAMYWYRQDPGQGLRLIYYSQIVNDFQKGDIAEGYSVSREKKESFPLTVTSAQKNPTAFYLCASSGTTGRRGGYTFGSGTRLTVV.

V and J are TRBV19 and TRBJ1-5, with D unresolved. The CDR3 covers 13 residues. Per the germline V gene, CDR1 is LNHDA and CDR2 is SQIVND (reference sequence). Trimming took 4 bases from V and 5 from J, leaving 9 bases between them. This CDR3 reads CASSNPEDQPQHF. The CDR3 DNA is TGTGCCAGTAGTAACCCGGAGGATCAGCCCCAGCATTTT.

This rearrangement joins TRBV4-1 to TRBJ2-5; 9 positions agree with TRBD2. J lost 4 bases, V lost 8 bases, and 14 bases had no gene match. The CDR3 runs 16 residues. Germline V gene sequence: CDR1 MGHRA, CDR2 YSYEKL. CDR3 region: CASASDGIAGAETQYF. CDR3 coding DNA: TGCGCCAGCGCCAGCGACGGGATAGCGGGGGCAGAGACCCAGTACTTC.

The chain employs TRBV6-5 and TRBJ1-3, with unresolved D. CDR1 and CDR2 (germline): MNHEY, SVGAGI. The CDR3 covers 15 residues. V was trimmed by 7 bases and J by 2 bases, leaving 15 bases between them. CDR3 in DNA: TGTGCCAGCAACCGAGATGGTAGAGCTGGAAACACCATATATTTT. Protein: CASNRDGRAGNTIYF.

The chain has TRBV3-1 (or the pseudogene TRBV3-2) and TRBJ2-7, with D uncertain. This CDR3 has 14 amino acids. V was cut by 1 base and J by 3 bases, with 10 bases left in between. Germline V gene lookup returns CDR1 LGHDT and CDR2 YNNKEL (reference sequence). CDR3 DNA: TGTGCCAGCAGCCAAGCTGGCTTTGTCTACGAGCAGTACTTC. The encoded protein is CASSQAGFVYEQYF.

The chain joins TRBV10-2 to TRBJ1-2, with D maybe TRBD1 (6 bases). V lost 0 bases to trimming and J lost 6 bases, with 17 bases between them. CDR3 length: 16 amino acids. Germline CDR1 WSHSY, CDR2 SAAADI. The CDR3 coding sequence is TGCGCCAGCAGTGAGTCGTTCCACGTGGGGGCGCATGGCTACACCTTC. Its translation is CASSESFHVGAHGYTF.

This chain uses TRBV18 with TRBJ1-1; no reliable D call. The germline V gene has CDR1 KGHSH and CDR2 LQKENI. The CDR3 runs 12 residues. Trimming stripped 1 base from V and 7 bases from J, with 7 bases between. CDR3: CASSPRGDEAFF. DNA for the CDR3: TGTGCCAGCTCACCACGGGGAGATGAAGCTTTCTTT.

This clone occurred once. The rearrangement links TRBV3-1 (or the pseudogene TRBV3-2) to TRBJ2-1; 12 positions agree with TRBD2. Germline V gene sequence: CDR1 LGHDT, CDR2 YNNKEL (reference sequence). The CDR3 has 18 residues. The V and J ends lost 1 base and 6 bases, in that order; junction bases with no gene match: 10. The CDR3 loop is CASSQVASGGAIGNEQFF. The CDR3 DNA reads TGTGCCAGCAGCCAAGTGGCTAGCGGGGGGGCCATCGGCAATGAGCAGTTCTTC.

In nucleotides, the CDR3 is TGTGCCAGCAGCTTGGGTCGGAGGGAGAGGGCTGAAGCTTTCTTT. This encodes CASSLGRRERAEAFF. The gene calls are TRBV5-6 and TRBJ1-1, with unresolved D. The germline V gene has CDR1 SGHDT and CDR2 YYEEEE. V dropped 0 bases and J dropped 6 bases, with 15 bases sitting between them. The CDR3 contains 15 residues. The variable domain in full, completed from reference TRBV5-6 and TRBJ1-1, reads DAGVTQSPTHLIKTRGQQVTLRCSPKSGHDTVSWYQQALGQGPQFIFQYYEEEERQRGNFPDRFSGHQFPNYSSELNVNALLLGDSALYLCASSLGRRERAEAFFGQGTRLTVV.

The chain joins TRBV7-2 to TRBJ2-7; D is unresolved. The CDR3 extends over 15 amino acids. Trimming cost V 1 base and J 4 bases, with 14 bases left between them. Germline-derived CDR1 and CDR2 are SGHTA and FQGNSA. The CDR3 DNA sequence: TGTGCCAGCAGCTTAGGGGTCGGTTCCACGTACGAGCAGTACTTC. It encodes CASSLGVGSTYEQYF.

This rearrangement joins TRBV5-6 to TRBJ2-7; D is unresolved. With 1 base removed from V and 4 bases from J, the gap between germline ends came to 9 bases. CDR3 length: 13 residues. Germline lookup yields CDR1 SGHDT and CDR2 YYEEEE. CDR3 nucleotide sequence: TGTGCCAGCAGCTTGAGATCTTCTTACGAGCAGTACTTC. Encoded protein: CASSLRSSYEQYF. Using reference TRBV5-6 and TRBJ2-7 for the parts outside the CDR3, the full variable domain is DAGVTQSPTHLIKTRGQQVTLRCSPKSGHDTVSWYQQALGQGPQFIFQYYEEEERQRGNFPDRFSGHQFPNYSSELNVNALLLGDSALYLCASSLRSSYEQYFGPGTRLTVT.